This T cell receptor (beta chain) was profiled in a study of OX40 agonist ivuxolimab in advanced cancers. About the study as a whole: Ivuxolimab, which targeted the costimulatory receptor OX40 (CD134), was an agonistic, fully human IgG2 monoclonal antibody. Among the roughly 50 dose-escalation patients, roughly 20 had hepatocellular carcinoma, around 15 melanoma, 9 renal cell carcinoma and 9 head and neck cancer. Partial responses were achieved by three dose-escalation patients, of whom one had hepatocellular carcinoma and two had cutaneous melanoma. In the dose-escalation cohort, 82.7% of patients were male, and the mean age was roughly 60 years, with a range of 23 to 79. The purpose of peripheral TCRbeta sequencing was to test whether ivuxolimab changed TCR sequence diversity and led to clonal T-cell expansion. Intravenous ivuxolimab was administered to patients every 2 weeks at six dose levels: 0.01, 0.1, 0.3, 1.5, 3 and 10 mg/kg. Patients were allowed to have had prior anti-PD-1, anti-PD-L1 or anti-CTLA-4 therapy, and approximately 37% of the dose-escalation patients had been treated with checkpoint inhibitors. The paper covers the monotherapy dose-escalation part of the phase I ivuxolimab trial, which included N ≈ 57 patients.

For sequencing of the TCRbeta CDR3 region, genomic DNA was extracted from the sorted cells. TCRbeta CDR3 regions were sequenced using the immunoSEQ Assay. What TCRdb holds here is the immuneACCESS table cut down to in-frame rearrangements. Part of the clones is not present; checked against another copy, under half of the missing clones reflect an unresolved V gene, and the others are unexplained. The table for this sample lists over 40,000 clones; over 75% of them were counted only once. Jointly, the top ten make up less than 2% of the sample. The trial excluded patients who had a history of autoimmune disease or were on systemic immunosuppression. Peripheral blood for TCR sequencing was drawn from every dose cohort at baseline, at cycle 4 day 1 and at cycle 7 day 1. The samples were drawn from a first-in-human, open-label, multicenter phase I dose-escalation trial of ivuxolimab. The trial enrolled adults with locally advanced or metastatic head and neck squamous cell, hepatocellular, melanoma or renal cell carcinoma. Before TCR sequencing, CD4+ T cells and CD8+ T cells from peripheral blood were sorted into separate populations.

Study-wide conclusions, independent of this receptor: At doses of 0.1 to 3.0 mg/kg, clonal expansion of both CD4+ and CD8+ T cells in blood was seen between baseline and week 6. Low levels of normalized T-cell clonal expansion were also shown by some nonresponding patients. After ivuxolimab, expanded clones were on average more numerous among CD8+ T cells than among CD4+ T cells. Partial responders in the 0.1-3.0 mg/kg groups had among the lowest normalized peripheral clonal expansion, especially among CD8+ T cells. Which antigens the clonally expanded peripheral T cells were specific for was not determined.

In regard to this clone: What antigen it recognizes has not been identified. No base quality values were provided; no much bigger clone lies one nucleotide off.

CDR1 SGDLS and CDR2 YYNGEE are derived from the germline V gene. The CDR3 measures 15 amino acids from cysteine to phenylalanine. Only the CDR3 part of the read is kept: 45 bases, read in frame from the first base. V loses 0 bases at its end and J loses 4 bases; junction bases beyond the gene matches: 4. The starting material was CD4+ or CD8+ T cells sorted from blood, obtained in a trial of the OX40 agonist ivuxolimab. The sequence derives from an adult with an advanced solid tumor such as melanoma, head and neck, liver or kidney cancer. The rearrangement joined TRBV9 to TRBJ2-1, and 7 bases in between align with TRBD2. The sequenced DNA is TGTGCCAGCAGCGTAGGCCTAGCGGAGTACAATGAGCAGTTCTTC. Its product reads: CASSVGLAEYNEQFF.